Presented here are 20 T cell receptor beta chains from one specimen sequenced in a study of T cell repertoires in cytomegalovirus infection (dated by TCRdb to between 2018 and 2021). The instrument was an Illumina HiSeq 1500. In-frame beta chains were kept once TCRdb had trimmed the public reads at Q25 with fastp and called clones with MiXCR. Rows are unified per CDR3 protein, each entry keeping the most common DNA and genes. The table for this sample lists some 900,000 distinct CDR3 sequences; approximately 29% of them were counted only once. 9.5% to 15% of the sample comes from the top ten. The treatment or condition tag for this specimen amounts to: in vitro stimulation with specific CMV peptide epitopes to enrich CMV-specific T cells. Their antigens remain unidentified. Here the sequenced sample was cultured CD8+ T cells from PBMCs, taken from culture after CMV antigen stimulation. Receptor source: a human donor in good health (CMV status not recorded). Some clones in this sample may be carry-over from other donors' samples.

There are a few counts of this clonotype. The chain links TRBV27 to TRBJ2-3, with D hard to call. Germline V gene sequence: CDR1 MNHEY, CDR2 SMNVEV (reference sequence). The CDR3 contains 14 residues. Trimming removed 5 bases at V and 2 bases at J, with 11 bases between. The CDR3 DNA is TGTGCCAGCAGTCCCCGGACGTACACAGATACGCAGTATTTT. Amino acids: CASSPRTYTDTQYF.

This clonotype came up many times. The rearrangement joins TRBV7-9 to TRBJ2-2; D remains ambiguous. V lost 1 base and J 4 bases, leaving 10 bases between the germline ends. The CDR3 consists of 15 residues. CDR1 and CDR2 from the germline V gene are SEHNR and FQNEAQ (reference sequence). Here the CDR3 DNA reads TGTGCCAGCAGCTTAGTTAGTCCATCCACCGGGGAGCTGTTTTTT. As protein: CASSLVSPSTGELFF.

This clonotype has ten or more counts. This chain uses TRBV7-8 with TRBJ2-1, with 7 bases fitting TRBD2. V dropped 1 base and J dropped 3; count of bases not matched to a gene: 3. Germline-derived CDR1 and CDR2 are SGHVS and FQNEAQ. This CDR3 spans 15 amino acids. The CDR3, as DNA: TGTGCCAGCAGCTTAGGGGGGGGGTACTACAATGAGCAGTTCTTC. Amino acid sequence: CASSLGGGYYNEQFF.

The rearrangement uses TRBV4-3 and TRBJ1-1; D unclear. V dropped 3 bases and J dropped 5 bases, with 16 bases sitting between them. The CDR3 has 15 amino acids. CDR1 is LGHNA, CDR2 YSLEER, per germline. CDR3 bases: TGCGCCAGCAGCCAGGGCCTCATTGGATGGACTGAAGCTTTCTTT. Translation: CASSQGLIGWTEAFF.

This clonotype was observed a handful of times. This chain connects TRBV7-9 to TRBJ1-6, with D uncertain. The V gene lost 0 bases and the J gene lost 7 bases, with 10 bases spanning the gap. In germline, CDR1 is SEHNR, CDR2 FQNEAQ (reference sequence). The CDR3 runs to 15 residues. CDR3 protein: CASSLAPAGNSPLHF. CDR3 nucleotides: TGTGCCAGCAGCTTAGCGCCGGCAGGAAATTCACCCCTCCACTTT. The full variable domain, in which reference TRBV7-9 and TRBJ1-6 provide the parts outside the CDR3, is DTGVSQNPRHKITKRGQNVTFRCDPISEHNRLYWYRQTLGQGPEFLTYFQNEAQLEKSRLLSDRFSAERPKGSFSTLEIQRTEQGDSAMYLCASSLAPAGNSPLHFGNGTRLTVT.

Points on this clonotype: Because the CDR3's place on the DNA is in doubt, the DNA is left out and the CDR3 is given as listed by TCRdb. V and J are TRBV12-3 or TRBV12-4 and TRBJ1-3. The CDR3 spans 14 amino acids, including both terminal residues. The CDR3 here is CASILGRPGNTIYF.

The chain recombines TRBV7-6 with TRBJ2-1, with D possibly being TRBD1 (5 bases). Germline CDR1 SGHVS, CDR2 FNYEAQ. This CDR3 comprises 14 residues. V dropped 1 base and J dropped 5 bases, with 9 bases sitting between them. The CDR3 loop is CASSLVGQNNEQFF. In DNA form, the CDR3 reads TGTGCCAGCAGCTTAGTAGGACAAAACAATGAGCAGTTCTTC.

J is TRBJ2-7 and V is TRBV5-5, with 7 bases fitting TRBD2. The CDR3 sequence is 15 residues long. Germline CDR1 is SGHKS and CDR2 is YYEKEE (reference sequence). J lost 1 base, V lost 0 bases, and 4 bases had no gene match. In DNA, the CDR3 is TGTGCCAGCAGCTTGGATCCGGGACTATCCTACGAGCAGTACTTC. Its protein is CASSLDPGLSYEQYF.

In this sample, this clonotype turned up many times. For the CDR3, the DNA is TGTGCCAGCAGCTTGACAGGCTCTGGGGCCAACGTCCTGACTTTC. It is translated as CASSLTGSGANVLTF. The J gene is TRBJ2-6, the V gene TRBV7-6; D may be TRBD1 (6 bases). This CDR3 has 15 residues. V was clipped by 3 bases and J by 0 bases, with 6 bases between them. Germline-derived CDR1 and CDR2 are SGHVS and FNYEAQ.

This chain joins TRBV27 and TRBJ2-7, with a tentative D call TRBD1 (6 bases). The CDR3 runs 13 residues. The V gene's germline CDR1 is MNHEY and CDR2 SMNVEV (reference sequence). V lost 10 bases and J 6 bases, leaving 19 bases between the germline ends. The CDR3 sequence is CAIGAGATFEQYF. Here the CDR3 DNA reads TGTGCCATCGGGGCAGGGGCCACGTTCGAGCAGTACTTC.

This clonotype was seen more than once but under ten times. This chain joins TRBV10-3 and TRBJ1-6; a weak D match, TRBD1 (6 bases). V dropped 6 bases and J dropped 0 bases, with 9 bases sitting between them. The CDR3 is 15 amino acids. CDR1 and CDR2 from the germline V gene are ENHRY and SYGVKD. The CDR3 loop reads CAIRGQLSYNSPLHF. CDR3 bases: TGTGCCATCAGGGGACAACTCTCCTATAATTCACCCCTCCACTTT.

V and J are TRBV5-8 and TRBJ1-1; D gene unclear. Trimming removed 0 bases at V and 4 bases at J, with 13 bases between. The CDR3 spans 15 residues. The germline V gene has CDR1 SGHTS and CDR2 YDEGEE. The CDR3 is CASSLGRALVTEAFF. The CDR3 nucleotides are TGTGCCAGCAGCTTGGGAAGGGCTCTGGTCACTGAAGCTTTCTTT.

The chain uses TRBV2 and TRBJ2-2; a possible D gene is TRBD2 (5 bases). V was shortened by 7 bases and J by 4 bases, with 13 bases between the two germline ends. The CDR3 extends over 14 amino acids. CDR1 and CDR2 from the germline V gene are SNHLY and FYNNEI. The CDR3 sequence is CASTSPTGTGELFF. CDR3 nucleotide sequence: TGTGCCAGCACTAGCCCGACGGGCACCGGGGAGCTGTTTTTT.

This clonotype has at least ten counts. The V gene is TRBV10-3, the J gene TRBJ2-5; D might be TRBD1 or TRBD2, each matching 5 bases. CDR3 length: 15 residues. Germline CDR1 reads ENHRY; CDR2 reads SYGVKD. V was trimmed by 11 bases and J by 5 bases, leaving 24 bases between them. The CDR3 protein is CAASRDLKTRETQYF. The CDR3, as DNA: TGTGCCGCCTCCCGGGACCTAAAGACGAGGGAGACCCAGTACTTC.

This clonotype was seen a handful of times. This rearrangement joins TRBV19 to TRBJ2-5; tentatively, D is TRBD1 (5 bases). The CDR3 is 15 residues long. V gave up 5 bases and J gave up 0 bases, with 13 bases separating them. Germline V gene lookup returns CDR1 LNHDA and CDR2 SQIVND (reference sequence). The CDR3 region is CASSDSRAYQETQYF. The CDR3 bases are TGTGCCAGTAGTGATAGCAGGGCGTACCAAGAGACCCAGTACTTC.

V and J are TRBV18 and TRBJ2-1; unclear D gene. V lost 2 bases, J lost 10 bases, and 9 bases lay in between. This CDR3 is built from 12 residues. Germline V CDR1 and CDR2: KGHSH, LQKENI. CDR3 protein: CASSPNSGEQFF. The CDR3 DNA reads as TGTGCCAGCTCACCAAATTCTGGAGAGCAGTTCTTC.

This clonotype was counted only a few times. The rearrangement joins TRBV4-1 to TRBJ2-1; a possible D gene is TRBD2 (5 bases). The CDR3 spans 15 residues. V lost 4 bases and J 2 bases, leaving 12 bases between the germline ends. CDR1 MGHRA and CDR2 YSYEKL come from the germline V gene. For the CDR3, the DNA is TGCGCCAGCAGCCGCAAGGACTTAGCCTACAATGAGCAGTTCTTC. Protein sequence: CASSRKDLAYNEQFF.

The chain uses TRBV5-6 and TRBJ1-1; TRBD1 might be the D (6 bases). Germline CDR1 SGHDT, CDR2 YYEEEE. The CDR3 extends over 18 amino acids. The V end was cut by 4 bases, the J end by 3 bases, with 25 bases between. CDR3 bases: TGTGCCAGCAGCCCCGGCAGGGGAAGGGGATCGTGGCACACTGAAGCTTTCTTT. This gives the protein CASSPGRGRGSWHTEAFF.

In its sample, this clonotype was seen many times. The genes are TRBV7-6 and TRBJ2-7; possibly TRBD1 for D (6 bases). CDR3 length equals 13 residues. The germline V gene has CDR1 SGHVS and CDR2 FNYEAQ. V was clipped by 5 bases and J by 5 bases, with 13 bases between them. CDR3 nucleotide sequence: TGTGCCAGCAGCCTTGGACAGTCTAACGAGCAGTACTTC. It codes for CASSLGQSNEQYF. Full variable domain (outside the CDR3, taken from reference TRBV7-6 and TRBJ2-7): GAGVSQSPRYKVTKRGQDVALRCDPISGHVSLYWYRQALGQGPEFLTYFNYEAQQDKSGLPNDRFSAERPEGSISTLTIQRTEQRDSAMYRCASSLGQSNEQYFGPGTRLTVT.

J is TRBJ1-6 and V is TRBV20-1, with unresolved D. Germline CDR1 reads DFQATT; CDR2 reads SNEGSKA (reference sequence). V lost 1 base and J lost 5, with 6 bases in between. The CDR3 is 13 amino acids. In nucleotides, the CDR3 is TGCAGTGCTAGAGCCGGGGATAATTCACCCCTCCACTTT. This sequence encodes CSARAGDNSPLHF.